A single sample gave rise to the 18 T cell receptor beta chains below, sequenced in a study of cytomegalovirus exposure and HLA in healthy donors. The PCR had 60 Vbeta and 13 Jbeta primers. The data were produced by immunoSEQ multiplex PCR, yet TCRdb's version contains in-frame clones alone and is incomplete. The table has approximately 220,000 clones, 60% to 80% seen once; the top ten hold 1.5% to 2%. Sequenced material: PBMCs. The source is a man in his late teens or twenties in good health and CMV-seronegative.

The rearrangement links TRBV7-2 to TRBJ2-1, with 8 positions matching TRBD2. V lost 1 base, J lost 0 bases, and 11 bases stayed unmatched. Germline V lookup: CDR1 SGHTA, CDR2 FQGNSA. There are 19 residues in the CDR3. The CDR3, as DNA: TGTGCCAGCAGCTTAGGCCTCCGGGGGGGTCCGAGCTCCTACAATGAGCAGTTCTTC. Translated: CASSLGLRGGPSSYNEQFF.

This clone was observed a single time. V usage is TRBV19 and J usage is TRBJ1-2; TRBD1 might be the D (5 bases). The CDR3 spans 15 residues. Germline assignment: CDR1 LNHDA and CDR2 SQIVND (reference sequence). V was clipped by 1 base and J by 9 bases, with 18 bases between them. The CDR3 protein is CASSIGDATGNSYTF. For the CDR3, the DNA is TGTGCCAGTAGTATAGGAGACGCTACAGGCAATAGCTACACCTTC.

The V gene is TRBV28, the J gene TRBJ2-7, with D possibly matching TRBD2 (7 bases). The CDR3 length is 14 residues. Germline V lookup: CDR1 MDHEN, CDR2 SYDVKM. V lost 4 bases to trimming and J lost 7 bases, with 17 bases between them. CDR3 loop: CASSWAGGPREQYF. DNA for the CDR3: TGTGCCAGCAGTTGGGCCGGGGGGCCTAGGGAGCAGTACTTC. The full variable domain, rest sourced from reference TRBV28 and TRBJ2-7, is DVKVTQSSRYLVKRTGEKVFLECVQDMDHENMFWYRQDPGLGLRLIYFSYDVKMKEKGDIPEGYSVSREKKERFSLILESASTNQTSMYLCASSWAGGPREQYFGPGTRLTVT.

J is TRBJ1-1 and V is TRBV13; no definite D call. V lost 4 bases and J 3 bases, leaving 9 bases between the germline ends. This CDR3 contains 13 residues. Looked up from germline, CDR1 is PRHDT and CDR2 is FYEKMQ (reference sequence). The DNA of the CDR3 is TGTGCCAGCAGCTCCGGTGGGCACACTGAAGCTTTCTTT. The encoded protein is CASSSGGHTEAFF.

The chain uses TRBV18 and TRBJ2-5, with TRBD2 matching over 8 bases. The junction had 4 bases not matched to a gene; V was cut back by 0 bases and J by 4 bases. Germline CDR1 KGHSH, CDR2 LQKENI. This CDR3 has 15 amino acids. Written as DNA, the CDR3 is TGTGCCAGCTCACCACCGGAGCTAGCGGGAGAGACCCAGTACTTC. It encodes CASSPPELAGETQYF.

CDR3 protein: CASSLTSPDTQYF. The CDR3 DNA reads as TGTGCCAGCAGTTTGACTAGCCCAGATACGCAGTATTTT. The chain employs TRBV28 and TRBJ2-3; 7 bases fit TRBD2. The CDR3 has 13 residues. Germline lookup yields CDR1 MDHEN and CDR2 SYDVKM. V was pared by 3 bases and J by 4 bases, with 1 base of the junction left unmatched. The whole variable domain, filled in from reference TRBV28 and TRBJ2-3, reads DVKVTQSSRYLVKRTGEKVFLECVQDMDHENMFWYRQDPGLGLRLIYFSYDVKMKEKGDIPEGYSVSREKKERFSLILESASTNQTSMYLCASSLTSPDTQYFGPGTRLTVL.

J is TRBJ2-5 and V is TRBV19; 9 bases are shared with TRBD2. This CDR3 is built from 15 residues. The germline V gene has CDR1 LNHDA and CDR2 SQIVND (reference sequence). Germline trimming cut 5 bases from V and 1 base from J; bases unmatched to any gene: 5. The CDR3 DNA sequence: TGTGCCAGTAGTCCAAGCGGGGGGCTCCAAGAGACCCAGTACTTC. Protein: CASSPSGGLQETQYF. Full variable domain (remainder filled in from reference TRBV19 and TRBJ2-5): DGGITQSPKYLFRKEGQNVTLSCEQNLNHDAMYWYRQDPGQGLRLIYYSQIVNDFQKGDIAEGYSVSREKKESFPLTVTSAQKNPTAFYLCASSPSGGLQETQYFGPGTRLLVL.

This chain links TRBV6-6 with TRBJ1-1, with D uncertain. V lost 0 bases and J 5 bases, leaving 10 bases between the germline ends. The CDR3 runs 14 residues. The germline gives CDR1 MNHNY, CDR2 SVGAGI (reference sequence). The CDR3 is CASSYSVEGTEAFF. The CDR3 DNA sequence: TGTGCCAGCAGTTACTCGGTGGAGGGTACTGAAGCTTTCTTT.

This chain joins TRBV9 and TRBJ2-3, with D possibly being TRBD2 (6 bases). CDR3 length equals 14 residues. The germline V and J ends were trimmed by 0 bases and 4 bases, with 9 bases remaining between them. Germline V CDR1 and CDR2: SGDLS, YYNGEE. The CDR3 coding sequence is TGTGCCAGCAGCGTAGGCGGGATTCCAGATACGCAGTATTTT. Encoded protein: CASSVGGIPDTQYF.

In nucleotides, the CDR3 is TGTGCCAGCAGTAATCTCTTTATTACAGGGTCGGAGCAGTTCTTC. This sequence encodes CASSNLFITGSEQFF. The chain employs TRBV25-1 and TRBJ2-1; maybe TRBD1 (6 bases). CDR3 length: 15 residues. The germline V and J ends were trimmed by 5 bases and 10 bases, with 21 bases remaining between them. The germline V gene has CDR1 MGHDK and CDR2 SYGVNS.

The genes are TRBV2 and TRBJ1-1; 7 bases agree with TRBD1. The CDR3 extends over 15 amino acids. J was trimmed by 4 bases and V by 3 bases; bases with no gene match: 8. Germline assignment: CDR1 SNHLY and CDR2 FYNNEI. As DNA, the CDR3 is TGTGCCAGCAGTGAGATCCCTGAGGGGGCCACTGAAGCTTTCTTT. It encodes CASSEIPEGATEAFF.

This clone occurred a few times. Written as DNA, the CDR3 is TGTGCCAGCAGACCTGCCGGGACAGGAAACACTGAAGCTTTCTTT. This sequence encodes CASRPAGTGNTEAFF. The chain combines TRBV6-5 with TRBJ1-1; 8 bases are a match to TRBD1. Per germline, CDR1 MNHEY and CDR2 SVGAGI. The CDR3 spans 15 residues. Germline trimming cut 6 bases from V and 2 bases from J; bases unmatched to any gene: 8.

The V and J genes are TRBV6-1 and TRBJ2-7; possible D gene TRBD1, 6 bases. Germline CDR1 is MNHNS and CDR2 is SASEGT. This CDR3 contains 14 residues. Trimming cost V 6 bases and J 3 bases, with 15 bases left between them. The CDR3 here is CASREDSHIYEQYF. The DNA for the CDR3 is TGTGCCAGCAGAGAGGACAGCCATATCTACGAGCAGTACTTC.

The sample holds one count of this clone. The chain combines TRBV6-1 with TRBJ2-7; D is possibly TRBD1 (6 bases). Trimming removed 6 bases at V and 3 bases at J, with 15 bases between. This CDR3 is 14 amino acids long. The V gene's germline CDR1 is MNHNS and CDR2 SASEGT. Here the CDR3 DNA reads TGTGCCAGCAGACAACGGGACACATACTACGAGCAGTACTTC. Encoded protein: CASRQRDTYYEQYF.

The V and J genes are TRBV5-8 and TRBJ1-2, with a possible D match to TRBD1 (6 bases). This CDR3 has 15 amino acids. Germline V CDR1 and CDR2: SGHTS, YDEGEE. Trimming took off 9 bases at V and 0 bases at J, with 18 bases between the two ends. The chain's CDR3 is CATRNRETPNYGYTF. CDR3 DNA sequence: TGTGCCACCCGCAACAGGGAGACCCCTAACTATGGCTACACCTTC.

The rearrangement uses TRBV6-1 and TRBJ1-2; TRBD1 agrees at 9 bases. The germline V gene has CDR1 MNHNS and CDR2 SASEGT. V shed 7 bases, J shed 6 bases, and the junction held 9 bases outside the gene matches. This CDR3 spans 14 amino acids. The CDR3 sequence is CASTSGTGSDGYTF. The CDR3 DNA sequence: TGTGCCAGCACTTCCGGGACAGGGTCGGATGGCTACACCTTC.

This chain joins TRBV4-1 and TRBJ2-5; 8 bases fit TRBD2. Germline trimming cut 3 bases from V and 5 bases from J; bases unmatched to any gene: 8. This CDR3 has 15 residues. The germline gives CDR1 MGHRA, CDR2 YSYEKL. The CDR3 loop reads CASSHPGGAVETQYF. In DNA form, the CDR3 reads TGCGCCAGCAGCCACCCCGGGGGGGCTGTGGAGACCCAGTACTTC.

This chain links TRBV7-3 with TRBJ2-3; 9 bases are a match to TRBD2. V lost 0 bases, J lost 0 bases, and 7 bases stayed unmatched. Germline V CDR1 and CDR2: SGHTA, FQGTGA. There are 18 residues in the CDR3. The CDR3 sequence: CASSLTGPSGGSTDTQYF. The CDR3 coding sequence is TGTGCCAGCAGCTTAACGGGGCCGAGCGGGGGGAGCACAGATACGCAGTATTTT. The entire variable domain, with the rest obtained from reference TRBV7-3 and TRBJ2-3, is as follows: GAGVSQTPSNKVTEKGKYVELRCDPISGHTALYWYRQSLGQGPEFLIYFQGTGAADDSGLPNDRFFAVRPEGSVSTLKIQRTERGDSAVYLCASSLTGPSGGSTDTQYFGPGTRLTVL.